Listed here are 30 T cell receptor beta chains from one sample, sequenced in a study of shared clonotypes between healthy human individuals. Some clones are missing from TCRdb's copy, which holds only in-frame ones; the method was immunoSEQ multiplex PCR. The data hold about 2 million clones, with roughly 94% observed a single time. Sequencing was performed on naive CD4+ T cells sorted from blood. Subset described: CD45RA+ positively selected. Source of these receptors: a man aged 18 to 30 in good health.

This chain uses TRBV28 with TRBJ2-1; 9 bases map to TRBD2. The V and J ends lost 3 bases and 1 base, in that order; junction bases with no gene match: 4. This CDR3 spans 16 amino acids. Germline V lookup: CDR1 MDHEN, CDR2 SYDVKM. CDR3: CASSFSLAGSYNEQFF. CDR3 bases: TGTGCCAGCAGTTTTTCGCTAGCGGGGTCCTACAATGAGCAGTTCTTC.

The rearrangement uses TRBV5-5 and TRBJ1-6; a possible D gene is TRBD1 (6 bases). Germline CDR1 and CDR2: SGHKS and YYEKEE (reference sequence). This CDR3 is built from 15 residues. Trimming pared 4 bases from V and 8 bases from J, leaving 16 bases between. The CDR3 loop reads CASSPTDSYYSPLHF. As DNA, the CDR3 is TGTGCCAGCAGCCCGACGGACAGTTACTATTCACCCCTCCACTTT.

DNA of the CDR3: TGCGCCAGCAGCTTTGCAGGGGGGAACACCATATATTTT. Translated, it gives CASSFAGGNTIYF. This sequence joins TRBV5-1 and TRBJ1-3, with 7 nucleotides matching TRBD1. The CDR3 totals 13 residues. Looked up from germline, CDR1 is SGHRS and CDR2 is YFSETQ. V dropped 2 bases and J dropped 7; count of bases not matched to a gene: 3. The full variable domain, in which reference TRBV5-1 and TRBJ1-3 provide the parts outside the CDR3, is KAGVTQTPRYLIKTRGQQVTLSCSPISGHRSVSWYQQTPGQGLQFLFEYFSETQRNKGNFPGRFSGRQFSNSRSEMNVSTLELGDSALYLCASSFAGGNTIYFGEGSWLTVV.

This rearrangement joins TRBV7-2 to TRBJ2-5; a weak D match, TRBD2 (5 bases). This CDR3 region has 14 residues. With 1 base removed from V and 4 bases from J, the gap between germline ends came to 10 bases. Germline V gene data show CDR1 as SGHTA and CDR2 as FQGNSA. The CDR3 reads CASSLGGGGETQYF. The DNA for the CDR3 is TGTGCCAGCAGCTTAGGCGGAGGCGGAGAGACCCAGTACTTC. Together with reference TRBV7-2 and TRBJ2-5, the CDR3 gives the full variable domain: GAGVSQSPSNKVTEKGKDVELRCDPISGHTALYWYRQSLGQGLEFLIYFQGNSAPDKSGLPSDRFSAERTGGSVSTLTIQRTQQEDSAVYLCASSLGGGGETQYFGPGTRLLVL.

The chain combines TRBV5-1 with TRBJ2-5, with a weak D call TRBD1 (5 bases). Germline lookup yields CDR1 SGHRS and CDR2 YFSETQ. Trimming cost V 1 base and J 1 base, with 8 bases left between them. The CDR3 extends over 14 amino acids. CDR3 in amino acids: CASSLNTGQETQYF. The CDR3 bases are TGCGCCAGCAGCTTGAATACAGGCCAAGAGACCCAGTACTTC.

The table lists this clone with a count of one. V is TRBV7-9 and J is TRBJ2-5; 8 nucleotides match TRBD1. CDR1 is SEHNR and CDR2 is FQNEAQ in the germline V gene (reference sequence). The J segment lost 6 bases and the V segment lost 4 bases, leaving 7 bases of the junction unmatched. The CDR3 loop spans 14 amino acids. Here the CDR3 DNA reads TGTGCCAGCAGCTCTCGGACAGGGTTCCAGACCCAGTACTTC. This sequence encodes CASSSRTGFQTQYF.

This clone was observed a few times. Additional DNA sequences in this sample encode the identical CDR3. The V gene is TRBV5-1, the J gene TRBJ1-4, with 7 positions matching TRBD1. Per germline, CDR1 SGHRS and CDR2 YFSETQ. CDR3 length: 13 residues. Trimming at V came to 0 bases and at J to 8 bases, leaving 1 base not matched to a gene. CDR3 bases: TGCGCCAGCAGCTTGGGGACAGGAGAAAAACTGTTTTTT. As protein: CASSLGTGEKLFF.

This rearrangement joins TRBV4-2 to TRBJ2-1; 12 positions match TRBD1. CDR3 length: 16 residues. The V gene's germline CDR1 is LGHNA and CDR2 YNFKEQ. V shed 4 bases, J shed 7 bases, and the junction held 8 bases outside the gene matches. The CDR3 DNA follows: TGTGCCAGCAGCCCCTCCGGGACAGGGGGCGGGAATGAGCAGTTCTTC. Its protein product is CASSPSGTGGGNEQFF.

Notes on this clone: Other DNA sequences within the sample encode an identical CDR3. CDR3 protein: CASSLGGTDQETQYF. CDR3 sequence (DNA): TGTGCCAGCAGCTTAGGGGGGACAGACCAAGAGACCCAGTACTTC. The rearrangement joins TRBV11-3 to TRBJ2-5, with 7 bases lining up with TRBD1. The CDR3 has 15 amino acids. Germline V gene lookup returns CDR1 SGHNT and CDR2 YENEEA. V gave up 1 base and J gave up 0 bases; unmatched junction bases: 2.

The V gene is TRBV5-1, the J gene TRBJ2-5, with D uncertain. The CDR3 loop spans 14 amino acids. Germline assignment: CDR1 SGHRS and CDR2 YFSETQ. V was clipped by 0 bases and J by 2 bases, with 8 bases between them. Here the CDR3 DNA reads TGCGCCAGCAGCTTGGCTTCTAGGCAAGAGACCCAGTACTTC. Encoded protein: CASSLASRQETQYF.

The CDR3 spells CASSFAGVGIGELFF. The CDR3 bases are TGCGCCAGCAGCTTCGCTGGGGTGGGGATCGGGGAGCTGTTTTTT. The chain joins TRBV5-1 to TRBJ2-2; D is unclear. V was trimmed by 2 bases and J by 7 bases, leaving 15 bases between them. The CDR3 loop spans 15 amino acids. Germline loops: CDR1 SGHRS, CDR2 YFSETQ. Filled out from reference TRBV5-1 and TRBJ2-2, the complete variable domain reads KAGVTQTPRYLIKTRGQQVTLSCSPISGHRSVSWYQQTPGQGLQFLFEYFSETQRNKGNFPGRFSGRQFSNSRSEMNVSTLELGDSALYLCASSFAGVGIGELFFGEGSRLTVL.

The chain is built from TRBV2 and TRBJ2-7; D remains ambiguous. The length of the CDR3 is 12 residues. V was shortened by 6 bases and J by 1 base, with 7 bases between the two germline ends. From germline, CDR1 is SNHLY and CDR2 FYNNEI. This chain's CDR3 is CASRVQSYEQYF. CDR3 DNA sequence: TGTGCCAGCAGGGTACAGTCCTACGAGCAGTACTTC.

This clone was seen a handful of times. This sequence joins TRBV7-9 and TRBJ1-5; D uncertain. Per germline, CDR1 SEHNR and CDR2 FQNEAQ (reference sequence). This CDR3 is built from 16 residues. V was pared by 5 bases and J by 3 bases, with 17 bases between. The CDR3 DNA is TGTGCCAGCAGCATACCGCGCTCGAGCCACAATCAGCCCCAGCATTTT. Translated, it gives CASSIPRSSHNQPQHF. The entire variable domain, with the rest obtained from reference TRBV7-9 and TRBJ1-5, is as follows: DTGVSQNPRHKITKRGQNVTFRCDPISEHNRLYWYRQTLGQGPEFLTYFQNEAQLEKSRLLSDRFSAERPKGSFSTLEIQRTEQGDSAMYLCASSIPRSSHNQPQHFGDGTRLSIL.

With respect to this clone: Other DNA sequences in this sample translate to the same CDR3. J is TRBJ2-7 and V is TRBV7-6; 12 nucleotides agree with TRBD2. The CDR3 is 14 amino acids. Trimming cost V 3 bases and J 4 bases; bases outside gene matches: 1. Germline V lookup: CDR1 SGHVS, CDR2 FNYEAQ. The CDR3 DNA reads as TGTGCCAGCAGCTTGACTAGCGGGAGTTACGAGCAGTACTTC. This codes for CASSLTSGSYEQYF.

The J gene is TRBJ1-4, the V gene TRBV5-4; no definite D call. The CDR3 consists of 15 residues. V was cut by 1 base and J by 0 bases, with 7 bases left in between. Germline V gives CDR1 SGHNT, CDR2 YYREEE (reference sequence). The CDR3 is CASSLPGATNEKLFF. For the CDR3, the DNA is TGTGCCAGCAGCTTGCCGGGCGCAACTAATGAAAAACTGTTTTTT. The full variable domain, its missing parts supplied by reference TRBV5-4 and TRBJ1-4, is ETGVTQSPTHLIKTRGQQVTLRCSSQSGHNTVSWYQQALGQGPQFIFQYYREEENGRGNFPPRFSGLQFPNYSSELNVNALELDDSALYLCASSLPGATNEKLFFGSGTQLSVL.

This sequence joins TRBV18 and TRBJ2-3; D could derive from TRBD1 or TRBD2 (5 bases each). The CDR3 contains 15 residues. The V end was cut by 6 bases, the J end by 5 bases, with 18 bases between. From germline, CDR1 is KGHSH and CDR2 LQKENI. The CDR3 reads CASSTGTALLDTQYF. CDR3 nucleotide sequence: TGTGCCAGCTCTACCGGGACGGCCCTATTAGATACGCAGTATTTT.

V gene TRBV10-1 combines with J gene TRBJ1-1, with D unresolved. There are 13 residues in the CDR3. V was cut by 2 bases and J by 1 base, with 5 bases left in between. Germline CDR1 WNHNN, CDR2 SYGVQD (reference sequence). The CDR3 loop reads CASSERENTEAFF. The CDR3 coding sequence is TGCGCCAGCAGTGAGAGGGAGAACACTGAAGCTTTCTTT.

The gene calls are TRBV28 and TRBJ2-4; 8 bases are a match to TRBD2. This CDR3 is 15 amino acids long. The V and J ends lost 5 bases and 8 bases, in that order; junction bases with no gene match: 11. CDR1 and CDR2 (germline): MDHEN, SYDVKM. Here the CDR3 reads CASSPLAGSTDIQYF. In DNA form, the CDR3 reads TGTGCCAGCAGTCCATTAGCGGGGAGCACAGACATTCAGTACTTC.

This chain joins TRBV7-2 and TRBJ1-2; TRBD1 matches at 7 bases. Germline assignment: CDR1 SGHTA and CDR2 FQGNSA. V trimming: 4 bases; J trimming: 3 bases; junction bases outside the gene matches: 8. The CDR3 extends over 15 amino acids. The CDR3 region has the DNA TGTGCCAGCAGCTCACAGACAGGGTTGGACTATGGCTACACCTTC. Its protein product is CASSSQTGLDYGYTF.

This sequence joins TRBV18 and TRBJ2-3; 7 bases match TRBD2. The germline V gene encodes CDR1 KGHSH and CDR2 LQKENI. Trimming removed 6 bases from V and 11 bases from J; junction bases left unmatched: 5. CDR3 length equals 11 residues. As DNA, the CDR3 is TGTGCCAGCTCCCCGGGGGGTGAGCAGTATTTT. The encoded protein is CASSPGGEQYF.

V gene TRBV14 combines with J gene TRBJ1-3; D remains ambiguous. V was pared by 4 bases and J by 1 base, with 8 bases between. CDR1 and CDR2 (germline): SGHDN, FVKESK. CDR3 length: 14 amino acids. The CDR3: CASSLMGSGNTIYF. CDR3 nucleotides: TGTGCCAGCAGCCTAATGGGGTCTGGAAACACCATATATTTT.

J is TRBJ2-5 and V is TRBV7-9, with 7 bases identical to TRBD2. J gave up 4 bases and V 1 base, and 6 bases lay outside the gene matches. The CDR3 runs to 15 residues. Per germline, CDR1 SEHNR and CDR2 FQNEAQ (reference sequence). CDR3 nucleotide sequence: TGTGCCAGCAGCTTAGTTAGCGGGCCGACAGAGACCCAGTACTTC. The encoded protein is CASSLVSGPTETQYF.

This clone was found once. V gene TRBV5-1 combines with J gene TRBJ2-3, with 11 bases lining up with TRBD2. The CDR3 extends over 15 amino acids. Germline V gene data show CDR1 as SGHRS and CDR2 as YFSETQ. J gave up 4 bases and V 0 bases, and 1 base lay outside the gene matches. The CDR3 is CASSLASGGSDTQYF. As DNA, the CDR3 is TGCGCCAGCAGCTTGGCTAGCGGGGGGTCAGATACGCAGTATTTT. Based on the CDR3 plus reference TRBV5-1 and TRBJ2-3, the full variable domain is KAGVTQTPRYLIKTRGQQVTLSCSPISGHRSVSWYQQTPGQGLQFLFEYFSETQRNKGNFPGRFSGRQFSNSRSEMNVSTLELGDSALYLCASSLASGGSDTQYFGPGTRLTVL.

The chain joins TRBV11-3 to TRBJ1-1; no firm D call. Germline values: CDR1 SGHNT, CDR2 YENEEA. CDR3 length: 14 amino acids. The V end lost 5 bases, the J end lost 2 bases, and 12 bases lay between the germline ends. The CDR3 DNA reads as TGTGCCAGCAGCCGAGACGGGGAAAACACTGAAGCTTTCTTT. Translating it yields CASSRDGENTEAFF.

J is TRBJ2-3 and V is TRBV29-1, with TRBD1 as a possible D gene (6 bases). The V end was cut by 7 bases, the J end by 5 bases, with 13 bases between. The V gene's germline CDR1 is SQVTM and CDR2 ANQGSEA. This CDR3 contains 12 residues. In nucleotides, the CDR3 is TGCAGCGCCTTACCAGGGGTAGATACGCAGTATTTT. Encoded protein: CSALPGVDTQYF.

This clone was recorded once. The chain uses TRBV6-4 and TRBJ2-3, with D tentatively TRBD2 (5 bases). This CDR3 has 16 amino acids. V was trimmed by 5 bases and J by 2 bases, leaving 17 bases between them. Germline CDR1 MRHNA, CDR2 SNTAGT. The CDR3 here is CASSQEREISTDTQYF. CDR3 in DNA: TGTGCCAGCAGTCAAGAAAGGGAGATTTCCACAGATACGCAGTATTTT.

Written as DNA, the CDR3 is TGTGCCAGCAGGAGACAGGGGAACACTGAAGCTTTCTTT. Translated, it gives CASRRQGNTEAFF. This chain links TRBV6-9 with TRBJ1-1; 7 bases align to TRBD1. V lost 6 bases to trimming and J lost 1 base; unmatched junction nucleotides: 2. Germline V lookup: CDR1 MNHGY, CDR2 SVAAGI. The CDR3 runs 13 residues.

The chain employs TRBV7-8 and TRBJ2-7; D may be TRBD1 (6 bases). Trimming removed 1 base from V and 3 bases from J, with 22 bases in between. CDR1 SGHVS and CDR2 FQNEAQ come from the germline V gene. CDR3 length equals 18 residues. The CDR3 protein is CASSLDYMGLGAGYEQYF. As DNA, the CDR3 is TGTGCCAGCAGCTTAGATTACATGGGATTGGGGGCGGGCTACGAGCAGTACTTC.

This sequence joins TRBV4-3 and TRBJ1-4; no reliable D call. V was shortened by 0 bases and J by 2 bases, with 7 bases between the two germline ends. The CDR3 contains 15 residues. Germline lookup yields CDR1 LGHNA and CDR2 YSLEER. CDR3 region: CASSQDRYTNEKLFF. The CDR3 nucleotides read TGCGCCAGCAGCCAAGACAGGTACACTAATGAAAAACTGTTTTTT.

J is TRBJ2-7 and V is TRBV7-9, with D perhaps matching TRBD1 (5 bases). The germline V and J ends were trimmed by 3 bases and 2 bases, with 11 bases remaining between them. This CDR3 comprises 14 residues. The germline V gene has CDR1 SEHNR and CDR2 FQNEAQ (reference sequence). The CDR3 DNA follows: TGTGCCAGCAGCTTCGACAGCGCCACCTACGAGCAGTACTTC. Encoded protein: CASSFDSATYEQYF.